The subject of this entry is one T cell receptor (beta chain). V shed 1 base, J shed 1 base, and the junction held 1 base outside the gene matches. The germline gives CDR1 KGHSH, CDR2 LQKENI. The length of the CDR3 is 15 residues. This entry is derived from a study of technical replicates of blood from a few donors. Only in-frame clones appear in the TCRdb table, and some are missing; sequencing was by immunoSEQ multiplex PCR. The sample records more than 45,000 clones, approximately 95% being singletons. The source of this sequence is a human donor in good health. Some clones in this sample may be carry-over from other donors' samples. Sequencing input: PBMCs. V gene TRBV18 combines with J gene TRBJ1-5; TRBD1 aligns across 7 bases. For the CDR3, the DNA is TGTGCCAGCTCACCACAGGGGGCGAGCAATCAGCCCCAGCATTTT. Translating gives CASSPQGASNQPQHF.